The rows below give T cell receptor beta chains drawn from one sample of a study of beta chain features in type 1 diabetes. Method: immunoSEQ multiplex PCR; TCRdb's copy keeps in-frame clones and lacks some. The repertoire consists of roughly 260,000 clones, with roughly 22% occurring once and the leading ten covering about 0.028%. The material sequenced was naive CD4+ T cells from blood. These TCRs come from a woman between 35 and 50 years old with type 1 diabetes. CDR3s include the opening cysteine and the closing phenylalanine or tryptophan. D genes are given only for firm matches. Size tells how often a clone was seen (once, few, many) or the class of an expanded clone, and some rows leave it out.

d_call j_call clone_size v_call cdr3_aa cdr3_nt
- TRBJ1-1 few TRBV29-1 CSVDQGTNTEAFF TGCAGCGTTGATCAGGGAACGAACACTGAAGCTTTCTTT
- TRBJ2-7 few TRBV13 CASSSSRGSYEQYF TGTGCCAGCAGCTCCTCTCGGGGAAGCTACGAGCAGTACTTC
TRBD1 TRBJ2-5 few TRBV6-6 CASSYSAGGAETQYF TGTGCCAGCAGTTACTCAGCAGGGGGCGCGGAGACCCAGTACTTC
TRBD1 TRBJ1-1 few TRBV29-1 CSVATGGGNTEAFF TGCAGCGTTGCTACAGGGGGGGGGAACACTGAAGCTTTCTTT
- TRBJ2-3 - TRBV2 CASSDTTPQPQYF TGTGCCAGCAGTGATACGACTCCCCAGCCGCAGTATTTT
TRBD2 TRBJ2-1 - TRBV4-1 CASSQDAPSGRAYNEQFF TGCGCCAGCAGCCAAGATGCGCCCAGCGGGAGGGCCTACAATGAGCAGTTCTTC
TRBD2 TRBJ2-3 - TRBV28 CASNLLARYTDTQYF TGTGCCAGCAACCTACTAGCGCGGTACACAGATACGCAGTATTTT
- TRBJ1-2 few TRBV6-6 CASTETGLRNYGYTF TGTGCCAGCACCGAAACGGGACTGCGTAACTATGGCTACACCTTC
TRBD2 TRBJ2-2 few TRBV4-3 CASSQEGTSGQNTGELFF TGCGCCAGCAGCCAGGAGGGGACTAGCGGACAGAACACCGGGGAGCTGTTTTTT
TRBD1 TRBJ2-7 - TRBV30 CAWRDRGPSEQYF TGTGCCTGGAGGGACAGGGGGCCTAGCGAGCAGTACTTC
- TRBJ2-1 - TRBV5-1 CASYRDSGSGRKFF TGCGCCAGCTACCGGGACAGTGGGTCTGGGAGGAAGTTCTTC